This TCR beta chain was found in a study of cytomegalovirus exposure and HLA in healthy donors (dated by TCRdb to between 2016 and 2019). A note on the overall study: According to an earlier analysis of 587 of the donors, about 179 million T cells yielded some 110 million unique TCR beta sequences and approximately 280 Gb of sequence data. Rather than using new phenotypic data, the later analysis identified candidate immune exposures from TCR beta sequences and from how often those sequences occurred across donors. Typing coverage differed by locus: A, B, C, DRB1 and DQB1 were typed in about 620-630 donors, DQA1 in 522, DPA1 in nearly 610, and DPB1 in approximately 450. Alongside the repertoire data, information on donor age, sex, ethnicity and CMV serostatus was compiled. Because of strong linkage in the cohort, roughly five DR-DQ haplotypes were treated as single units for association and clustering. Among some 400 genotyped donors of the cohort, an average of around 240,000 unique TCR beta nucleotide sequences were sequenced per donor, roughly 18% of them non-productive. The study combined high-throughput TCR immunosequencing, statistical association of individual TCRs with disease status, and machine learning to predict cytomegalovirus infection status. An early release that covered several hundred HLA-typed donors contained 300 to 350 gigabases of sequencing data and some 87 million unique TCR sequences. An earlier analysis of 587 of the donors used high-throughput TCR beta sequencing to judge whether each TCR beta V gene segment behaved as functional or pseudogenic. In a later analysis, previously published TCR beta repertoires from roughly 710 donors were re-analyzed and high-resolution HLA genotyping was added so that TCR occurrence patterns could be studied. Class I and class II HLA loci were covered by the typing at four-digit resolution. Of the 350 to 450 genotyped donors, over 65% fell in the genetic ancestry cluster associated with self-reported Caucasian donors. The aim of the study was to test whether cataloging public T cell receptors could identify signatures of past pathogen exposure. The T cell repertoires of 666 subjects were profiled by immunosequencing and related to cytomegalovirus serostatus. All discovery cohort repertoires had been generated on a single sequencing platform. A later genetic analysis used genome-wide SNP genotypes for about 55% of the 666 donors, treating that subset as a discovery cohort. In addition to the first cohort of 500 to 850 subjects, a separate validation cohort of approximately 130 different subjects was used. Results and caveats for the whole study, not just this receptor: For the cohort, immune exposure information was limited to CMV serostatus. It was suggested by the authors that the approach could potentially be generalized to other disease states and immunological phenotypes. HLA typing was unavailable for some donors at each locus, so association tests used only the typed subset. An association between a missense DCLRE1C variant and V-gene and J-gene trimming of TCR beta chains was found in a later genetic analysis and replicated in an independent cohort. A later analysis found that most CMV-associated TCR beta chains appeared HLA-restricted, with HLA associations seemingly driven largely by CMV exposure. A few of the identified cytomegalovirus-associated TCR beta chains were confirmed in vitro to be specific for cytomegalovirus antigens. According to a later genetic analysis, donors in an Asian-associated ancestry cluster had fewer N-insertions in productive TCRs than the roughly 700-donor mean. Correlated functional status among segregating V segments might be attributable to linkage disequilibrium, but an unknown experimental factor could not be ruled out. A further reported finding was that TCR beta sequences accurately predicted the HLA-A and HLA-B alleles for most subjects in the first cohort. Several of the top co-occurrence clusters appeared to be linked to parvovirus B19, influenza, CMV and Epstein-Barr virus, according to a later analysis. According to a later analysis, TCR association rates differed among HLA loci, with DRB1 alleles showing the most associated TCRs and HLA-C alleles showing the fewest. In a later analysis, 16,951 TCR beta sequences were associated with specific HLA alleles at a false discovery rate of 0.05. While some public TCRs were present in many individuals, most TCR sequences turned up only very rarely across donors. When HLA alleles, especially DR and DQ, strongly co-occurred, attributing TCR associations to individual alleles was difficult. In both the original and validation cohorts, the classifier was reported to diagnose cytomegalovirus status with high specificity and sensitivity. A total of about 150 TCR beta chains were listed by the study as associated with cytomegalovirus. A later analysis found that HLA-associated TCR beta chains were more clonally expanded and had lower generation probabilities than equally common non-associated chains. The presence/absence analyses assumed that sequencing depth was roughly uniform across donors, and that assumption may not be true. In an earlier analysis of about 600 of the donors, most TCR beta V segments appeared in productive rearrangements about 87% or about 30% of the time, broadly matching IMGT annotations. Some IMGT-functional V segments, including TRBV6-2 and TRBV6-3, could not be told apart with the 87-base-pair reads, so those segments were excluded. Seventeen rarely observed V segments, including chromosome 9 orphons, were excluded from the earlier analysis of approximately 500 of the donors because counts were too low. This cohort had only TCR beta chains sequenced, and the lack of alpha or paired-chain data limited which features could be detected. A cluster of highly shared sequence variants was judged likely to represent a technical artifact of the sequencing pipeline.

In total, fewer than 750 healthy bone marrow donors made up the cohort. Cohort members were all nominally healthy when sampled, although unrecorded immune exposures were likely present. The donor tested CMV seropositive, placing the donor among the 250 to 350 seropositive members of the cohort. Each donor provided a peripheral blood sample, and peripheral blood mononuclear cells were used for TCR beta sequencing. The Qiagen DNeasy Blood Extraction Kit was used to extract genomic DNA from the blood cell samples. According to the germline V gene (reference sequence), CDR1 reads GTSNPN and CDR2 reads SVGIG. From the cysteine through the phenylalanine, the CDR3 covers 15 amino acids. The sequence is cut down to CDR3 DNA, 45 bases in frame from base 1. The junction carries 14 bases between V and J, which are trimmed by 2 bases and 0 bases respectively. The library was obtained by the immunoSEQ multiplex PCR assay. A mixture of 60 forward primers for TCR Vbeta segments and 13 reverse primers for TCR Jbeta segments was used in the multiplex PCR. The CDR3 region of rearranged TCR beta genes was amplified from genomic DNA by a multiplex PCR assay. On the Illumina HiSeq System, the amplified TCR beta libraries were sequenced as 87-base-pair reads. In the original analysis: In a later analysis, about 80 million unique TCR beta chains were counted across the 650 to 750 repertoires, and about 10 million of these chains were shared by at least two donors. To remove PCR and sequencing errors, raw reads were error-corrected and collapsed into unique sequences using a nearest-neighbor algorithm that merged closely related sequences. Alignment of CDR3 sequences to IMGT reference sequences was used to assign V, D and J gene segments. For a sequence to be retained, a match of at least six nucleotides was required to both a V gene segment and a J gene segment. A rearrangement counted as productive if the CDR3 had no stop codons and remained in frame with V and J, and every other rearrangement counted as non-productive. CDR3 was defined according to IMGT convention as the region running from the second conserved V-encoded cysteine to the conserved J-encoded phenylalanine. The earlier analysis of 500 to 750 of the donors excluded any sequence lacking an unambiguous match to a single V gene segment. An earlier analysis of just under 600 of the donors called V segments functional above 56.7% productive rearrangements and segregating when the between-donor standard deviation exceeded 5%. A statistical classification framework was built to diagnose cytomegalovirus status from the catalog of TCR beta chain sequences. In a later analysis, TCR nucleotide sequences were compared against IMGT/GENE-DB human TR gene sequences so that V and J genes could be assigned. The TCRdist pipeline was used in a later analysis to assign CDR3 sequences and most-parsimonious VDJ recombination scenarios. In a later analysis, each TCR beta chain was defined by its CDR3 amino acid sequence together with its V-gene family, and reads lacking a unique V-gene family were excluded. In a later analysis, 500 to 650 highly shared, low-generation-probability nucleotide sequences were removed to address suspected cross-contamination and a sequencing artifact. In a later analysis, a clonal expansion index for each public chain was calculated from normalized within-repertoire ranks of inferred template counts. In a later analysis, generation probabilities were computed using a VDJ recombination model fitted to out-of-frame rearrangements, and the results were checked against IGoR. A later analysis scored TCR-TCR, TCR-HLA and TCR-CMV co-occurrence with hypergeometric tests, applying a repertoire-size bias correction to TCR pairs. To estimate false discovery rates, a later analysis permuted the HLA or CMV assignments 20 times. In a later analysis, co-occurring TCRs were grouped using DBSCAN, with TCRdist sequence similarity added in when clustering inside HLA-allele-positive subsets. For co-occurrence clustering, repertoires with fewer than 30,000 or more than 120,000 public chains were excluded, along with roughly five repertoires with anomalous nucleotide sharing. In its TCRdb copy, this immuneACCESS table keeps in-frame sequences only and misses some clones. Where compared with another copy, unresolved V genes explain less than half of these, and the others have no known cause. The DNA was the basis for D and trimming; V, J and clone size are from that table. The sample table contains 150,000 to 180,000 clones; only one count was recorded for around 80% of them. The ten largest make up 9.5% to 15% of the sample.

This clone came up once. The antigen this receptor binds is unknown. No base quality information exists; no much larger clone differs at one position. The sequenced sample consisted of PBMCs. This chain joins TRBV30 to TRBJ2-7; the best D guess is TRBD2, with 5 bases matching. The receptor comes from a man under 40 in good health and CMV-seropositive. The CDR3 reads as follows: CAWSRSGKSSYEQYF. The nucleotide sequence reads TGTGCCTGGAGTCGCTCCGGGAAGAGCTCCTACGAGCAGTACTTC.